These 24 T cell receptor beta chains were sequenced from one sample in a study of OX40 agonist ivuxolimab in advanced cancers. Clones were sequenced by immunoSEQ multiplex PCR, and TCRdb holds only the in-frame ones, with some missing. The table shows roughly 43,000 clones, with under 90% occurring only once. Material: CD4+ or CD8+ T cells sorted from blood, obtained in a trial of the OX40 agonist ivuxolimab. The receptors come from an adult with an advanced solid tumor such as melanoma, head and neck, liver or kidney cancer.

The chain recombines TRBV7-2 with TRBJ2-3; D unclear. The CDR3 runs to 12 residues. Per the germline V gene, CDR1 is SGHTA and CDR2 is FQGNSA. V was shortened by 5 bases and J by 5 bases, with 8 bases between the two germline ends. The CDR3 nucleotides are TGTGCCAGCAGCCTTCAGAGAGATACGCAGTATTTT. Its translation is CASSLQRDTQYF.

The rearrangement uses TRBV20-1 and TRBJ1-1; unclear D gene. The CDR3 is made up of 11 amino acids. Deletions cut 6 bases from V and 4 bases from J, with 9 bases between. CDR1 and CDR2 from the germline V gene are DFQATT and SNEGSKA (reference sequence). The CDR3 nucleotides are TGCAGTGCCCCGTTAGGCACTGAAGCTTTCTTT. Translated, it gives CSAPLGTEAFF.

For this clone: One end of the junction varies from germline; a read error may be responsible. This chain links TRBV30 with TRBJ1-4, with TRBD1 matching 9 bases. This CDR3 is built from 13 residues. Germline V gives CDR1 GTSNPN, CDR2 SVGIG (reference sequence). CDR3 DNA: TGTGCCTGGAGCATCCGGGACAGGGCCCCCGCTGTTTTT. It encodes CAWSIRDRAPAVF.

This clone was observed a few times. The DNA is left out, because the CDR3 cannot be placed on it with certainty; the CDR3 is given as TCRdb lists it. The chain combines TRBV6-6 with TRBJ2-3; no DNA check was done on the table's D call, TRBD2. Inclusive of both ends, the CDR3 amounts to 14 amino acids. Germline-derived CDR1 and CDR2 are MNHNY and SVGAGI (reference sequence). The CDR3 reads CASSQDSTLGTQYF.

This clone was seen only a few times. The gene calls are TRBV5-4 and TRBJ1-6; 8 bases fit TRBD1. The CDR3 contains 15 residues. V shed 4 bases and J 7 bases; nucleotides not matched to a gene: 7. Germline CDR1 and CDR2: SGHNT and YYREEE (reference sequence). Here the CDR3 DNA reads TGTGCCAGCAGCAAGGACAGGGTGAAGAATTCACCCCTCCACTTT. Protein: CASSKDRVKNSPLHF.

The chain combines TRBV7-3 with TRBJ2-1, with D tentatively TRBD1 or TRBD2 (5 bases each). V lost 5 bases to trimming and J lost 10 bases, with 15 bases between them. The germline gives CDR1 SGHTA, CDR2 FQGTGA. The CDR3 covers 13 residues. DNA of the CDR3: TGTGCCAGCAGCGCTTCCGGGACGACCGAGCAGTTCTTC. Translation gives CASSASGTTEQFF.

CDR3 sequence: CASSPTSGGGNEQFF. For the CDR3, the DNA is TGCGCCAGCAGCCCAACTAGCGGGGGCGGGAATGAGCAGTTCTTC. The chain uses TRBV4-1 and TRBJ2-1; 11 bases match TRBD2. This CDR3 is built from 15 residues. In germline, CDR1 is MGHRA, CDR2 YSYEKL. J gave up 7 bases and V 4 bases, and 6 bases lay outside the gene matches.

Remarks on this clone: Other DNA variants within this sample encode the same CDR3. The genes are TRBV4-1 and TRBJ2-4; D could derive from TRBD1 or TRBD2 (5 bases each). Germline CDR1 MGHRA, CDR2 YSYEKL. The V gene lost 0 bases and the J gene lost 8 bases, with 17 bases spanning the gap. The CDR3 contains 16 residues. The CDR3, as DNA: TGCGCCAGCAGCCAAGATAAGTCCGGGGCTCAAGACATTCAGTACTTC. Translated: CASSQDKSGAQDIQYF.

This chain uses TRBV5-1 with TRBJ2-7; D is unresolved. The CDR3 length is 13 residues. Germline CDR1 is SGHRS and CDR2 is YFSETQ. V was pared by 0 bases and J by 3 bases, with 7 bases between. The CDR3 bases are TGCGCCAGCAGCTTGGGGGCCGACTACGAGCAGTACTTC. This encodes CASSLGADYEQYF.

This clone was picked up one time. The chain combines TRBV7-2 with TRBJ1-2, with a weak D call TRBD1 (6 bases). Trimming cost V 5 bases and J 5 bases, with 15 bases left between them. CDR1 is SGHTA, CDR2 FQGNSA, per germline. CDR3 length equals 14 residues. CDR3 loop: CASSLPRTAYGYTF. Written as DNA, the CDR3 is TGTGCCAGCAGCCTCCCCAGGACAGCTTATGGCTACACCTTC.

This chain joins TRBV6-5 and TRBJ2-7, with a possible D match to TRBD1 (5 bases). Germline CDR1 is MNHEY and CDR2 is SVGAGI. This CDR3 comprises 14 residues. V was trimmed by 6 bases and J by 0 bases, leaving 12 bases between them. The CDR3 loop is CASSQTALSYEQYF. CDR3 DNA: TGTGCCAGCAGCCAGACAGCGCTCTCCTACGAGCAGTACTTC.

The rearrangement links TRBV30 to TRBJ1-4, with TRBD1 matching over 7 bases. This CDR3 region has 16 residues. The germline V gene has CDR1 GTSNPN and CDR2 SVGIG (reference sequence). Trimming cost V 5 bases and J 4 bases; bases outside gene matches: 13. The CDR3 DNA sequence: TGTGCCTGGCAGGGGTTCCTGGACAGGCATAATGAAAAACTGTTTTTT. Translation gives CAWQGFLDRHNEKLFF.

This clone was observed once. V gene TRBV11-1 combines with J gene TRBJ1-1, with D unclear. V was cut by 5 bases and J by 5 bases, with 15 bases left in between. This CDR3 has 14 residues. Per the germline V gene, CDR1 is SGHAT and CDR2 is FQDESV (reference sequence). Here the CDR3 DNA reads TGTGCCAGCAGCATAGAAGGTCTTGGTACTGAAGCTTTCTTT. As protein: CASSIEGLGTEAFF.

This clone has more than one count but fewer than ten. The J gene is TRBJ2-1, the V gene TRBV7-8, with TRBD2 matching over 7 bases. The trim removed 0 bases at V and 8 bases at J, leaving 4 bases unmatched. CDR3 length: 14 residues. Germline values: CDR1 SGHVS, CDR2 FQNEAQ. Written as DNA, the CDR3 is TGTGCCAGCAGCTTAGCGCGTGCGGGGGATGAGCAGTTCTTC. Protein: CASSLARAGDEQFF.

This clone showed up just a few times. The gene calls are TRBV7-2 and TRBJ2-5; TRBD2 aligns across 10 bases. The V gene's germline CDR1 is SGHTA and CDR2 FQGNSA. This CDR3 contains 16 residues. J gave up 5 bases and V 1 base, and 7 bases lay outside the gene matches. CDR3 DNA sequence: TGTGCCAGCAGCTTAGGAGGTAGCGGGGGGTCGGAGACCCAGTACTTC. As protein: CASSLGGSGGSETQYF. The whole variable domain, filled in from reference TRBV7-2 and TRBJ2-5, reads GAGVSQSPSNKVTEKGKDVELRCDPISGHTALYWYRQSLGQGLEFLIYFQGNSAPDKSGLPSDRFSAERTGGSVSTLTIQRTQQEDSAVYLCASSLGGSGGSETQYFGPGTRLLVL.

In nucleotides, the CDR3 is TGTGCCAGTAGTCCCCTAGTGCAGGGCTCTATGGCTTACACCTTC. This sequence encodes CASSPLVQGSMAYTF. V and J are TRBV19 and TRBJ1-2, with D tentatively TRBD1 (5 bases). Per the germline V gene, CDR1 is LNHDA and CDR2 is SQIVND (reference sequence). This CDR3 spans 15 amino acids. The V end was cut by 5 bases, the J end by 11 bases, with 24 bases between.

The genes are TRBV29-1 and TRBJ2-7; no firm D call. In germline, CDR1 is SQVTM, CDR2 ANQGSEA. This CDR3 spans 13 amino acids. V gave up 5 bases and J gave up 0 bases, with 11 bases separating them. The CDR3 is CSVLGIFSYEQYF. The CDR3 DNA sequence: TGCAGCGTTTTGGGAATTTTCTCCTACGAGCAGTACTTC.

This chain joins TRBV19 and TRBJ1-4; weak D call: TRBD1 (5 bases). Trimming left V 10 bases short and J 6 bases short, with 12 bases between. CDR1 LNHDA and CDR2 SQIVND come from the germline V gene (reference sequence). This CDR3 has 12 residues. The CDR3 DNA sequence: TGTGCCATTGGGACGGGATATGAAAAACTGTTTTTT. Its protein is CAIGTGYEKLFF. Together with reference TRBV19 and TRBJ1-4, the CDR3 gives the full variable domain: DGGITQSPKYLFRKEGQNVTLSCEQNLNHDAMYWYRQDPGQGLRLIYYSQIVNDFQKGDIAEGYSVSREKKESFPLTVTSAQKNPTAFYLCAIGTGYEKLFFGSGTQLSVL.

The chain couples TRBV10-3 to TRBJ2-3; 13 nucleotides match TRBD2. The V and J ends lost 3 bases and 6 bases, in that order; junction bases with no gene match: 9. Looked up from germline, CDR1 is ENHRY and CDR2 is SYGVKD. The CDR3 runs to 17 residues. The CDR3 DNA follows: TGTGCCATCAGTGACACTAGCGGGGGGGCTCGCGGGGATACGCAGTATTTT. Amino acid sequence: CAISDTSGGARGDTQYF.

V gene TRBV19 combines with J gene TRBJ2-7; 7 nucleotides match TRBD1. Germline lookup yields CDR1 LNHDA and CDR2 SQIVND (reference sequence). The CDR3 totals 14 residues. Germline trimming cut 10 bases from V and 2 bases from J; bases unmatched to any gene: 11. This chain's CDR3 is CATSRDRGPYEQYF. DNA of the CDR3: TGTGCCACTTCCCGGGACAGAGGGCCCTACGAGCAGTACTTC.

V gene TRBV5-4 combines with J gene TRBJ2-5, with D possibly TRBD2 on 5 matching bases. The ends were cut back, 4 bases at V and 3 bases at J, with 16 bases in the middle. The CDR3 runs 15 residues. CDR1 SGHNT and CDR2 YYREEE come from the germline V gene (reference sequence). The chain's CDR3 is CASSPRGGMEETQYF. In DNA, the CDR3 is TGTGCCAGCAGCCCCCGGGGTGGGATGGAAGAGACCCAGTACTTC.

CDR3 sequence (DNA): TGTGCCAGCAGCGTAGAAGGACGGTTTGTCCATGAGCAGTTCTTC. Encoded protein: CASSVEGRFVHEQFF. The V gene is TRBV9, the J gene TRBJ2-1; no definite D call. The CDR3 length is 15 residues. The ends were cut back, 0 bases at V and 8 bases at J, with 15 bases in the middle. CDR1 SGDLS and CDR2 YYNGEE come from the germline V gene.

CDR3 region: CASSSRQGVGSYNSPLHF. The CDR3 bases are TGTGCCAGCAGCTCAAGACAGGGGGTAGGGTCCTATAATTCACCCCTCCACTTT. The chain links TRBV7-9 to TRBJ1-6; TRBD1 matches at 9 bases. The length of the CDR3 is 18 residues. The V gene's germline CDR1 is SEHNR and CDR2 FQNEAQ (reference sequence). Trimming took 4 bases from V and 1 from J; bases not matched to a gene: 8.

The V call is TRBV18, the J call TRBJ1-4, with D perhaps matching TRBD1 (6 bases). Germline CDR1 reads KGHSH; CDR2 reads LQKENI. The CDR3 consists of 15 residues. V was trimmed by 5 bases and J by 2 bases, leaving 12 bases between them. The CDR3 sequence is CASSEQGSTNEKLFF. CDR3 nucleotides: TGTGCCAGCTCAGAACAGGGTTCGACTAATGAAAAACTGTTTTTT.